This record concerns one T cell receptor beta chain sequence. The germline V gene encodes CDR1 DFQATT and CDR2 SNEGSKA (reference sequence). V lost 3 bases to trimming and J lost 3 bases, with 11 bases between them. This CDR3 region has 13 residues. In TCRdb, the RT-PCR reads were re-called with MiXCR into one record per CDR3 protein. The table lists about 700,000 distinct CDR3 sequences, 12% to 15% of them singletons. J is TRBJ2-5 and V is TRBV20-1; the D gene is possibly TRBD2 (5 bases). The sequence came from a female donor in good health, serving as a healthy control. Sequences were obtained from memory CD4+ T cells from blood. In DNA form, the CDR3 reads TGCAGTGCTAGGTCCACAGCGGAAGAGACCCAGTACTTC. Amino acids: CSARSTAEETQYF.